A selection of T cell receptor beta chains follows, all from one sample in a study of blood T cell repertoires in COVID-19. The method was immunoSEQ multiplex PCR; TCRdb's version includes in-frame clones alone and lacks a portion of them. Among some 180,000 clones, about 80% were seen once, and the ten largest hold roughly 2%. Sequenced material: peripheral blood. Receptor source: a woman aged 80 or over with acute or convalescent COVID-19. CDR3s include the opening cysteine and the closing phenylalanine or tryptophan. Fields, in order: V gene, clone size, D gene, J gene, CDR3 DNA, CDR3 protein. The D gene is left open where the match is weak. For some rows the clone size is stated as once, few or many, or as a class when expanded; others skip it.

V gene: TRBV30; clone size: -; D gene: TRBD1; J gene: TRBJ1-5; CDR3 DNA: TGTGCCTGGAGCAGGGGGTTCAATCAGCCCCAGCATTTT; CDR3 protein: CAWSRGFNQPQHF
V gene: TRBV28; clone size: -; D gene: -; J gene: TRBJ1-6; CDR3 DNA: TGTGCCAGCAGCCAGGGAAATTCACCCCTCCACTTT; CDR3 protein: CASSQGNSPLHF
V gene: TRBV18; clone size: -; D gene: -; J gene: TRBJ2-7; CDR3 DNA: TGTGCCAGCTCACCACAAGCGTCCCATACCTACGAGCAGTACTTC; CDR3 protein: CASSPQASHTYEQYF
V gene: TRBV27; clone size: -; D gene: -; J gene: TRBJ1-1; CDR3 DNA: TGTGCCAGCAGTTTTAGTCCGAACACTGAAGCTTTCTTT; CDR3 protein: CASSFSPNTEAFF
V gene: TRBV18; clone size: -; D gene: -; J gene: TRBJ1-6; CDR3 DNA: TGTGCCAGCTCACCAGGGGCAGCGGGGCAGAATTCACCCCTCCACTTT; CDR3 protein: CASSPGAAGQNSPLHF
V gene: TRBV5-1; clone size: -; D gene: -; J gene: TRBJ1-6; CDR3 DNA: TGCGCCAGCAGCTTATCACGAGAGAATTCACCCCTCCACTTT; CDR3 protein: CASSLSRENSPLHF
V gene: TRBV18; clone size: -; D gene: -; J gene: TRBJ2-7; CDR3 DNA: TGTGCCAGCACACCAGTCGGGGGAGGAGACTCCCTACTATACGAGCAGTACTTC; CDR3 protein: CASTPVGGGDSLLYEQYF
V gene: TRBV5-1; clone size: -; D gene: TRBD2; J gene: TRBJ2-7; CDR3 DNA: TGCGCCAGCAGCTTGAGGGCTAGCGGGAAGTACGAGCAGTACTTC; CDR3 protein: CASSLRASGKYEQYF
V gene: TRBV27; clone size: -; D gene: -; J gene: TRBJ2-2; CDR3 DNA: TGTGCCAGCAGGGGGGCGGGGAACACCGGGGAGCTGTTTTTT; CDR3 protein: CASRGAGNTGELFF
V gene: TRBV19; clone size: -; D gene: -; J gene: TRBJ2-1; CDR3 DNA: TGTGCCAGTAGTATAGATCTCGAACTCAATGAGCAGTTCTTC; CDR3 protein: CASSIDLELNEQFF
V gene: TRBV5-1; clone size: -; D gene: -; J gene: TRBJ2-3; CDR3 DNA: TGCGCCAGCAGCTCCTCCAGCGGGCGCACAGATACGCAGTATTTT; CDR3 protein: CASSSSSGRTDTQYF
V gene: TRBV5-4; clone size: -; D gene: -; J gene: TRBJ1-6; CDR3 DNA: TGTGCCAGCAGCTTGGAGGGGGTCCCCTATAATTCACCCCTCCACTTT; CDR3 protein: CASSLEGVPYNSPLHF
V gene: TRBV9; clone size: once; D gene: TRBD2; J gene: TRBJ2-1; CDR3 DNA: TGTGCCAGCAGCGTACTGACTAGCGGGTCGGATGAGCAGTTCTTC; CDR3 protein: CASSVLTSGSDEQFF
V gene: TRBV25-1; clone size: -; D gene: -; J gene: TRBJ1-2; CDR3 DNA: TGTGCCAGCTACGATACATACAGGGCTCATGGCTACACCTTC; CDR3 protein: CASYDTYRAHGYTF
V gene: TRBV3-1/TRBV3-2; clone size: -; D gene: TRBD2; J gene: TRBJ2-5; CDR3 DNA: TGTGCCAGCAGCCGAGGACTAGCGGGTGGGGAGACCCAGTACTTC; CDR3 protein: CASSRGLAGGETQYF
V gene: TRBV9; clone size: -; D gene: -; J gene: TRBJ2-5; CDR3 DNA: TGTGCCAGCAGCCCCGGCCTGGGACACGAGACCCAGTACTTC; CDR3 protein: CASSPGLGHETQYF
V gene: TRBV5-1; clone size: few; D gene: -; J gene: TRBJ2-2; CDR3 DNA: TGCGCCAGCAGCTTGGCCGGGAACACCGGGGAGCTGTTTTTT; CDR3 protein: CASSLAGNTGELFF
V gene: TRBV5-1; clone size: -; D gene: TRBD2; J gene: TRBJ2-3; CDR3 DNA: TGCGCCAGCAGCTTGTTGCGGGAGGGTAGTCCGTCTGATACGCAGTATTTT; CDR3 protein: CASSLLREGSPSDTQYF
V gene: TRBV5-1; clone size: once; D gene: TRBD2; J gene: TRBJ2-7; CDR3 DNA: TGCGCCAGCAGCCCCCAGGGGAGCGGGAGCTCCTACGAGCAGTACTTC; CDR3 protein: CASSPQGSGSSYEQYF
V gene: TRBV21-1; clone size: -; D gene: -; J gene: TRBJ2-7; CDR3 DNA: TGTGCCAGCGGACACTATAAGACGGAGTACTCCTACGAGCAGTACTTC; CDR3 protein: CASGHYKTEYSYEQYF
V gene: TRBV9; clone size: few; D gene: -; J gene: TRBJ2-1; CDR3 DNA: TGTGCCAGCAGCGTAGAGTCGAGCTCCTACAATGAGCAGTTCTTC; CDR3 protein: CASSVESSSYNEQFF
V gene: TRBV7-8; clone size: -; D gene: -; J gene: TRBJ1-6; CDR3 DNA: TGTGCCAGCAGCCCGAGACAGAGCTCCTATAATTCACCCCTCCACTTT; CDR3 protein: CASSPRQSSYNSPLHF
V gene: TRBV18; clone size: -; D gene: TRBD1; J gene: TRBJ2-3; CDR3 DNA: TGTGCCAGCTCACCGACGAAGGGACAGGGAGAAACAGATACGCAGTATTTT; CDR3 protein: CASSPTKGQGETDTQYF
V gene: TRBV7-2; clone size: -; D gene: TRBD1; J gene: TRBJ2-5; CDR3 DNA: TGTGCCAGCAGCCTAATGGGACAGGACCAAGAGACCCAGTACTTC; CDR3 protein: CASSLMGQDQETQYF
V gene: TRBV6-8; clone size: -; D gene: TRBD2; J gene: TRBJ2-1; CDR3 DNA: TGTGCCAGCAGGGGGGGGGAGCAGTTCTTC; CDR3 protein: CASRGGEQFF
V gene: TRBV24-1; clone size: -; D gene: TRBD1; J gene: TRBJ1-1; CDR3 DNA: TGTGCCACCAGAGCTTTGACAGGGAAGCTTATGGTCGTCACTGAAGCTTTCTTT; CDR3 protein: CATRALTGKLMVVTEAFF
V gene: TRBV19; clone size: -; D gene: -; J gene: TRBJ1-1; CDR3 DNA: TGTGCCACAACAGGGATTCGCACTGAAGCTTTCTTT; CDR3 protein: CATTGIRTEAFF